The text below deals with one TCR beta chain. Its specificity is not known. This sample is drawn from a study of T-cell reconstitution after alpha-beta-depleted transplantation in children. Points from the study as a whole: Most T-cell counts and diversity one year after the transplant came from T cells that were newly produced. There were reportedly several hundred expanded graft clones from which alpha-beta T cells came about two months after transplant. Where some patients showed high TCRbeta diversity at day 60, it came from recipient T cells and thymic progenitors that had survived.

TCRbeta library construction was performed incorporating unique molecular identifiers. TCRdb passed the PCR reads through MiXCR, listing each CDR3 protein once. The sample has about 170,000 distinct CDR3 sequences; 11% are singletons. Germline CDR1 GTSNPN, CDR2 SVGIG (reference sequence). The CDR3 contains 15 residues. The V and J ends lost 4 bases and 5 bases respectively, with 20 bases between them. This sequence originates from a boy aged 2 to 9 with acute myeloid leukemia, due to receive a stem cell transplant. Sequences were derived from PBMCs, sampled before TCRalphabeta/CD19-depleted stem cell transplant. The rearrangement joins TRBV30 to TRBJ2-5, with D possibly TRBD2 on 5 matching bases. Here the CDR3 reads CAWTRTGSWYETQYF. For the CDR3, the DNA is TGTGCCTGGACTAGGACGGGAAGTTGGTACGAGACCCAGTACTTC.